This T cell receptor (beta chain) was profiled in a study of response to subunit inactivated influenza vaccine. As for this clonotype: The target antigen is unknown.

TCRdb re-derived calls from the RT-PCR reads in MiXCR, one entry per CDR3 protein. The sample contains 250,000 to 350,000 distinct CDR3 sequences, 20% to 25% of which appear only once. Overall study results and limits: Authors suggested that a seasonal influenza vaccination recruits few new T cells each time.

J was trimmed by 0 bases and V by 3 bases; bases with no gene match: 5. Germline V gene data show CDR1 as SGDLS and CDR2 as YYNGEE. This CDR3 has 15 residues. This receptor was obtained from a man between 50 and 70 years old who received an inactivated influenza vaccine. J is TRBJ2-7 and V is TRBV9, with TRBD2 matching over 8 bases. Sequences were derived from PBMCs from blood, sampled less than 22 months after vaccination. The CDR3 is CASSESSGLSYEQYF. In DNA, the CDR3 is TGTGCCAGCAGCGAGTCTAGCGGGCTCTCCTACGAGCAGTACTTC.